This paragraph covers one T cell receptor (beta chain) sequence. Its antigen is not known. The data derive from a study of CD8 T cells in ankylosing spondylitis. Study outcomes and limitations: Typical of ankylosing spondylitis blood, it appeared, was a TCR beta motif of several highly homologous variants. According to the report, clones linked to the disease were significantly enriched in matched synovial fluid samples taken from ankylosing spondylitis patients. Relatively rare in peripheral blood, disease-linked clones were also CD8+. Earlier studies detected some motif variants in reactive arthritis synovial fluid and blood.

V was pared by 5 bases and J by 5 bases, with 13 bases between. Germline lookup yields CDR1 SQVTM and CDR2 ANQGSEA. This CDR3 region has 13 residues. By quantitative 5'-RACE with molecular barcodes, the TCR beta libraries were made. TCRdb recomputed calls from the 5' RACE reads with MiXCR, one row per CDR3 protein. In the table there are roughly 450,000 distinct CDR3 sequences, 25% to 30% of which are singletons. Source material: blood, either unsorted or a sorted T cell fraction (not recorded which). This TCR came from a male donor with ankylosing spondylitis. The chain uses TRBV29-1 and TRBJ2-1; no clear D gene. Written as DNA, the CDR3 is TGCAGCGTTCACAAGGACCGCGACAATGAGCAGTTCTTC. Translating it yields CSVHKDRDNEQFF.